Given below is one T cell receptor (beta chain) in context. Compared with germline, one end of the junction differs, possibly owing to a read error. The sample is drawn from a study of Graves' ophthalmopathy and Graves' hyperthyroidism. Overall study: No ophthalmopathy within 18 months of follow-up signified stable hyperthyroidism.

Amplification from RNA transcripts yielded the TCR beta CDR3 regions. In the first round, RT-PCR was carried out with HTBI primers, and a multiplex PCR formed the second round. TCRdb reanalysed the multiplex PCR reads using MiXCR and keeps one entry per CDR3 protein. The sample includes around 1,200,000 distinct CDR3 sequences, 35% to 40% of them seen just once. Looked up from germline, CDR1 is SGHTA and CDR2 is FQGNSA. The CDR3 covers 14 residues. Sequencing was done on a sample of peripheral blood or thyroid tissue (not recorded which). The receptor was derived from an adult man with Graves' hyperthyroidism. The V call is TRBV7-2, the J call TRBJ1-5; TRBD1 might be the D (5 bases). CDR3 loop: CASSTVGGGQPQHF. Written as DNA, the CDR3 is TGCGCCAGCAGCACTGTAGGTGGGGGTCAGCCCCAGCATTTT.